This T cell receptor beta chain was captured by sequencing in a study of T cell responses to AZD1222 COVID-19 vaccine. Study details: Second doses were pooled across both intervals (about 4 or about 12 weeks).

Overall study findings and caveats: Donors were mostly white British, more females; clonal diversity possibly underestimated. Spike-wide coverage was observed for vaccine-associated CD4 TCRs, with dominant responses at 160-218 and 743-854. At baseline, seropositivity was found in only a handful of AZD1222 recipients.

This clone was seen just once. Antigen: not known. Data came from immunoSEQ multiplex PCR; TCRdb stores just in-frame clones and leaves some out. The table records 150,000 or so clones, roughly 90% of them present only once. This specimen was peripheral blood, taken on day 0 of AZD1222 vaccination. This clonotype was sampled from an adult in good health.

The CDR3 DNA reads as TGTGCCAGCAGCTACTATTCAGGGGTGGATGGCTACACCTTC. Translating it yields CASSYYSGVDGYTF. The V and J genes are TRBV5-6 and TRBJ1-2; perhaps TRBD1 as D (6 bases). The germline V gene encodes CDR1 SGHDT and CDR2 YYEEEE. The V gene lost 3 bases and the J gene lost 6 bases, with 15 bases spanning the gap. The CDR3 loop spans 14 amino acids.